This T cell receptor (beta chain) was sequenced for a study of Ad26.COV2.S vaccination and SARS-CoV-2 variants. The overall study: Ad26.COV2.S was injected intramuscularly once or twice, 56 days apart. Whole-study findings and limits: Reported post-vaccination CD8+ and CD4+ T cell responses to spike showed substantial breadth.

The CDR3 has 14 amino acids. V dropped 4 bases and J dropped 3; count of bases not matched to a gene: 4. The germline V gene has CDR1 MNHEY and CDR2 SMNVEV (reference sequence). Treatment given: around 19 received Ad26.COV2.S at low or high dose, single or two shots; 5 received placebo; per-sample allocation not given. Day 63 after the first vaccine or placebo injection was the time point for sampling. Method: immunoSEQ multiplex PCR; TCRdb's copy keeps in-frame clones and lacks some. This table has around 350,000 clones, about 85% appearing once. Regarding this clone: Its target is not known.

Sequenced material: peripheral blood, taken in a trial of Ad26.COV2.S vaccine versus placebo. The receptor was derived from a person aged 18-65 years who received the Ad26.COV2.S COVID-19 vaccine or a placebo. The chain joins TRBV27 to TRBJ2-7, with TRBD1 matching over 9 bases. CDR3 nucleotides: TGTGCCAGCAGTTCACAGGGGGCCTACTACGAGCAGTACTTC. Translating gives CASSSQGAYYEQYF.